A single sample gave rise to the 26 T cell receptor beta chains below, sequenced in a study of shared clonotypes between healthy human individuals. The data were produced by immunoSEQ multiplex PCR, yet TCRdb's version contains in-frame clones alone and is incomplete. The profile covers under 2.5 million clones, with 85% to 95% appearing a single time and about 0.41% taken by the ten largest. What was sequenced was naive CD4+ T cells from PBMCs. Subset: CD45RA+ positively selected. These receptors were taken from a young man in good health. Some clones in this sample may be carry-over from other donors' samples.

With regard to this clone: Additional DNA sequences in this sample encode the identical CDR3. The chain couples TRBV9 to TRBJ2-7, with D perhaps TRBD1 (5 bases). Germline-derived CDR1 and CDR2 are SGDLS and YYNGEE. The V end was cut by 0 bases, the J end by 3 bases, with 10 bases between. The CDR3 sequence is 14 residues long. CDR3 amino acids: CASSVGQGNYEQYF. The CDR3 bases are TGTGCCAGCAGCGTAGGGCAGGGAAACTACGAGCAGTACTTC.

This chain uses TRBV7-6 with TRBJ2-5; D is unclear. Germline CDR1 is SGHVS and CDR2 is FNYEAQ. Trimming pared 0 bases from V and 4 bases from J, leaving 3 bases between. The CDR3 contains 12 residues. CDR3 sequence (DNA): TGTGCCAGCAGCTTAGCTGTAGAGACCCAGTACTTC. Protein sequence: CASSLAVETQYF.

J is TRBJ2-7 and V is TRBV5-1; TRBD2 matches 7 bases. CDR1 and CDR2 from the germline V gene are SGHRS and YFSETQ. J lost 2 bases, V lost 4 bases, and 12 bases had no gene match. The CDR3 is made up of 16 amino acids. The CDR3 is CASSPLGLAATYEQYF. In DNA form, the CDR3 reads TGCGCCAGCAGCCCCCTTGGGCTAGCGGCAACCTACGAGCAGTACTTC.

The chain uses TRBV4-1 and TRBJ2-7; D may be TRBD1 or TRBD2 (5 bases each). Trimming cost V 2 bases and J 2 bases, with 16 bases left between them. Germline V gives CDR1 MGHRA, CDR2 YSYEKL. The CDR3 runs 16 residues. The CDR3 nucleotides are TGCGCCAGCAGCCAAACCGGGGCCCTTACCCCCTACGAGCAGTACTTC. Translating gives CASSQTGALTPYEQYF.

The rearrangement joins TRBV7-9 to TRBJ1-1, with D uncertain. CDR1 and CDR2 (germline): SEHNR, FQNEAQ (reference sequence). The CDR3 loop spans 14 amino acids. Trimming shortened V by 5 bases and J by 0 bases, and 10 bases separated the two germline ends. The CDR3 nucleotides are TGTGCCAGCAGCCCCTTGTATCTGAACACTGAAGCTTTCTTT. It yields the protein CASSPLYLNTEAFF.

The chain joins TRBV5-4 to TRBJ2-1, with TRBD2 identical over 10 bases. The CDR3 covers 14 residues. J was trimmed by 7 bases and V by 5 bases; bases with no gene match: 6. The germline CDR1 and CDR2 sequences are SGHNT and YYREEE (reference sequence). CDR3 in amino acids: CASRGGLAANEQFF. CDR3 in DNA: TGTGCCAGCAGGGGTGGACTAGCGGCAAATGAGCAGTTCTTC. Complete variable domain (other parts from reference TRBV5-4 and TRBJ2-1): ETGVTQSPTHLIKTRGQQVTLRCSSQSGHNTVSWYQQALGQGPQFIFQYYREEENGRGNFPPRFSGLQFPNYSSELNVNALELDDSALYLCASRGGLAANEQFFGPGTRLTVL.

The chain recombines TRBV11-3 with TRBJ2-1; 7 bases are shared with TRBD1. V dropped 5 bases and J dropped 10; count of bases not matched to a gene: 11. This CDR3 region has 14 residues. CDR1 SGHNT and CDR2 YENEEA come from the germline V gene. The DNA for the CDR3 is TGTGCCAGCAGCCAATCCCAGGGGGACGAAGAGCAGTTCTTC. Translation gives CASSQSQGDEEQFF.

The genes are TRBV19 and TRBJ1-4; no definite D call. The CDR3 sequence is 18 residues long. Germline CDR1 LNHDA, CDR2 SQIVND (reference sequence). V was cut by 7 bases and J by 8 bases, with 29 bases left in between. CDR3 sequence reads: CASTASRSGRAFEEKLFF. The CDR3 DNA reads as TGTGCCAGTACCGCCTCCCGTTCTGGTAGGGCTTTTGAGGAAAAACTGTTTTTT.

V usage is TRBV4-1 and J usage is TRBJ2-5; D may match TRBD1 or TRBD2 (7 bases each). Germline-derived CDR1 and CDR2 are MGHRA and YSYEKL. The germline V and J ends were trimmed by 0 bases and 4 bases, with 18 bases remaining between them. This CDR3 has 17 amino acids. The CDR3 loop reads CASSQDWQGGIVETQYF. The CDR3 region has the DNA TGCGCCAGCAGCCAAGATTGGCAGGGGGGGATTGTAGAGACCCAGTACTTC.

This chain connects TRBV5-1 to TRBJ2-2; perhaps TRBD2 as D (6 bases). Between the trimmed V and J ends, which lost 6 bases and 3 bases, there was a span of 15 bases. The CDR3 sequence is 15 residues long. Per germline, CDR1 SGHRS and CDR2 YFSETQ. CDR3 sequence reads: CASIPRGGDTGELFF. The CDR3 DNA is TGCGCCAGCATCCCACGGGGAGGTGACACCGGGGAGCTGTTTTTT.

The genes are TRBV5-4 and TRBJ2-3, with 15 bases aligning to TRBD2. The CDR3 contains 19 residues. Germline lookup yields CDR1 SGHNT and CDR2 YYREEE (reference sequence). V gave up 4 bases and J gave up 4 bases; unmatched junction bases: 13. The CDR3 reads CASSPGLAGGGLVPDTQYF. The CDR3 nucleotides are TGTGCCAGCAGCCCGGGACTAGCGGGAGGTGGATTGGTCCCAGATACGCAGTATTTT.

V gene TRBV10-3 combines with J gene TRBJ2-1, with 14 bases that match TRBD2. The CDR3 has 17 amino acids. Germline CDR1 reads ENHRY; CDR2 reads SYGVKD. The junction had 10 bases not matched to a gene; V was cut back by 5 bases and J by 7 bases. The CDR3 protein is CAISSRGLAGDLNEQFF. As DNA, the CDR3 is TGTGCCATCAGTTCCCGGGGACTAGCGGGAGATTTAAATGAGCAGTTCTTC.

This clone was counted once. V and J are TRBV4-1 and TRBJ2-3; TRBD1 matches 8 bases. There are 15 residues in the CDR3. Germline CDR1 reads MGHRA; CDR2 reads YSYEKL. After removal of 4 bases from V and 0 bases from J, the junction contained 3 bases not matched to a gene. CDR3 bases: TGCGCCAGCAGCCGGGGACAGGTTAGCACAGATACGCAGTATTTT. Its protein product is CASSRGQVSTDTQYF.

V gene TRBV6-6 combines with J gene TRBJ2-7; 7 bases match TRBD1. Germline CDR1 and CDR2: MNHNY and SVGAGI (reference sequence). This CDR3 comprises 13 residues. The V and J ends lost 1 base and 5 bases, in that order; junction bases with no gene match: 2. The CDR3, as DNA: TGTGCCAGCAGTTACTATGACAGGGACGAGCAGTACTTC. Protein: CASSYYDRDEQYF.

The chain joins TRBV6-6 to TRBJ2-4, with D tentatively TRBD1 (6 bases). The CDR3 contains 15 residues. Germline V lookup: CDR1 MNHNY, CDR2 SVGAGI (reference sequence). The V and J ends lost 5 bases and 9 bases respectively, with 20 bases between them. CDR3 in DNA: TGTGCCAGCAGTCTAGCCTGGACAGCTAGGAGCATTCAGTACTTC. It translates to CASSLAWTARSIQYF.

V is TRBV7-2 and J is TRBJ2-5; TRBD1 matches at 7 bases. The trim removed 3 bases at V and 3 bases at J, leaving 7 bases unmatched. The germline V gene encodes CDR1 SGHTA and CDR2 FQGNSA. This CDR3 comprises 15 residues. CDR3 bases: TGTGCCAGCAGCTTTAGGGGGCGGAGGAAAGAGACCCAGTACTTC. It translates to CASSFRGRRKETQYF.

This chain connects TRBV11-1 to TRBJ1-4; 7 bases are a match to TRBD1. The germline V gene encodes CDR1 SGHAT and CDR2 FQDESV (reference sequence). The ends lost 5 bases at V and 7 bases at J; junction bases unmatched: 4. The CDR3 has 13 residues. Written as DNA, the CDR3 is TGTGCCAGCAGCGGAAACAGGGGTGAAAAACTGTTTTTT. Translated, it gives CASSGNRGEKLFF.

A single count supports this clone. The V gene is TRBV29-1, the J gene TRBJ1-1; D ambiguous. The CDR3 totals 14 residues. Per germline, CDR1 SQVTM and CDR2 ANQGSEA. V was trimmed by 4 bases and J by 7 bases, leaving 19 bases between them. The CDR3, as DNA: TGCAGCGTTGTACCAACACCCCCGGCCAGTGAAGCTTTCTTT. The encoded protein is CSVVPTPPASEAFF.

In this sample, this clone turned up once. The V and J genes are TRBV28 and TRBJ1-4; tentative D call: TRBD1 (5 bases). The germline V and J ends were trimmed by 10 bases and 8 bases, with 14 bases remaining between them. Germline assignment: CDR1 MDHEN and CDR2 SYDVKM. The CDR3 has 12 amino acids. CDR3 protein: CATRGGTEKLFF. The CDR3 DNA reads TGTGCCACCCGGGGGGGGACGGAAAAACTGTTTTTT.

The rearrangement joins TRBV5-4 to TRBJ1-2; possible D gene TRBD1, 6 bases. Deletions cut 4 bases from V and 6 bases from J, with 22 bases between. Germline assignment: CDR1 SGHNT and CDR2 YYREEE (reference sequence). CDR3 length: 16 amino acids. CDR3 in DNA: TGTGCCAGCAGCCCAATCGTTCAGACAGGACGAGATGGCTACACCTTC. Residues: CASSPIVQTGRDGYTF. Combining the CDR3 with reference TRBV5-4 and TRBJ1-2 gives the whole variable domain ETGVTQSPTHLIKTRGQQVTLRCSSQSGHNTVSWYQQALGQGPQFIFQYYREEENGRGNFPPRFSGLQFPNYSSELNVNALELDDSALYLCASSPIVQTGRDGYTFGSGTRLTVV.

CDR3 in amino acids: CASSSRGDNYGYTF. In DNA, the CDR3 is TGTGCCAGCAGCTCCCGGGGAGATAACTATGGCTACACCTTC. V is TRBV5-4 and J is TRBJ1-2; D gene unclear. Germline V gene lookup returns CDR1 SGHNT and CDR2 YYREEE (reference sequence). The CDR3 loop spans 14 amino acids. Deletions cut 3 bases from V and 1 base from J, with 10 bases between.

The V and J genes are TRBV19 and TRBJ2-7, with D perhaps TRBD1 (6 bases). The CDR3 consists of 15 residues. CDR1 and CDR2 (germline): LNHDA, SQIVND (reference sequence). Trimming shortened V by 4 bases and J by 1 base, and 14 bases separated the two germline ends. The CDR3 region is CASSTLPDSSYEQYF. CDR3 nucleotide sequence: TGTGCCAGTAGTACCCTTCCGGACAGTTCCTACGAGCAGTACTTC.

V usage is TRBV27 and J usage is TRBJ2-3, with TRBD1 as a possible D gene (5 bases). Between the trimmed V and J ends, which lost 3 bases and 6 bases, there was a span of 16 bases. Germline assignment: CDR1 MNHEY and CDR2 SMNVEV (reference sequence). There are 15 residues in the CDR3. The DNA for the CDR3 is TGTGCCAGCAGTTTTCGTGACAGCCGCGTGGATACGCAGTATTTT. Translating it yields CASSFRDSRVDTQYF.

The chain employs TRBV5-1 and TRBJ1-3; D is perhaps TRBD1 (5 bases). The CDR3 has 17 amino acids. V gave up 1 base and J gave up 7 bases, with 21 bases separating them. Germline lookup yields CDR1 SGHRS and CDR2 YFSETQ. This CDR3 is CASSLIPGGSPGNTIYF. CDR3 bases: TGCGCCAGCAGCTTGATCCCCGGGGGGAGTCCGGGCAACACCATATATTTT.

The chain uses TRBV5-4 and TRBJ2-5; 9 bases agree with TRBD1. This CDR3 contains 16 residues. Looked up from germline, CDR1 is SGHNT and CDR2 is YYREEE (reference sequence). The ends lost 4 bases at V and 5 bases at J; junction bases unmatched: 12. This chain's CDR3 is CASSLSTGGAWETQYF. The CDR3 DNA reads TGTGCCAGCAGCCTTTCAACAGGGGGCGCGTGGGAGACCCAGTACTTC.

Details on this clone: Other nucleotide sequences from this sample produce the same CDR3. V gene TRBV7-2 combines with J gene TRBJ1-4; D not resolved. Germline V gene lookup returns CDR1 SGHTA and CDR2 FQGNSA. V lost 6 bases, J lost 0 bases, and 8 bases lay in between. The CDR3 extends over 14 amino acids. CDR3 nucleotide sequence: TGTGCCAGCAGACGCGGAGCAACTAATGAAAAACTGTTTTTT. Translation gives CASRRGATNEKLFF.